This T cell receptor (beta chain) derives from a study of T cell responses to AZD1222 COVID-19 vaccine. Libraries were prepared by immunoSEQ multiplex PCR; TCRdb keeps only in-frame clonotypes and omits some of them. Of 150,000 or so clones listed, 92% are singletons. The trim removed 8 bases at V and 5 bases at J, leaving 7 bases unmatched. Germline-derived CDR1 and CDR2 are WNHNN and SYGVQD (reference sequence). The CDR3 is made up of 14 amino acids. J is TRBJ2-2 and V is TRBV10-1; 8 bases align to TRBD2. Sequenced here: peripheral blood, sampled on day 0 of AZD1222 vaccination. The clonotype comes from an adult in good health. Here the CDR3 DNA reads TGCGCCAGCCGAGAACTAGCGGCGACCGGGGAGCTGTTTTTT. This encodes CASRELAATGELFF.